The clone carrying this T cell receptor (beta chain) was seen at least ten times. The antigen remains undetermined. This record belongs to a study of T cell repertoires in cytomegalovirus infection. About the research overall: Signatures in public TCR beta sequences pointed to both CMV infection and matching HLA type.

Findings and caveats of the study: CMV-specific TCR beta clonotypes restricted by HLA-C were the ones dominating the ex vivo response. CMV carriers with the relevant HLA were identified by cumulative public TCR beta family frequency.

TCRdb re-analysed the reads in MiXCR, keeping a single row per CDR3 protein. The sample yields around 530,000 distinct CDR3 sequences, more than 15% seen once. Germline lookup yields CDR1 SEHNR and CDR2 FQNEAQ (reference sequence). Deletions cut 6 bases from V and 5 bases from J, with 16 bases between. The CDR3 runs 15 residues. This TCR came from a human donor in good health (CMV status not recorded). Some clones in this sample may be carry-over from other donors' samples. Sequencing input: CD8+ T cells from PBMCs. The chain is built from TRBV7-9 and TRBJ1-4, with a tentative D call TRBD1 (6 bases). CDR3 sequence: CASRKTDSQNEKLFF. CDR3 nucleotides: TGTGCCAGCAGGAAAACGGACAGCCAGAATGAAAAACTGTTTTTT.